Below, 23 T cell receptor beta chains from the same sample are listed, as sequenced in a study of human versus mouse CDR3 diversity and MHC coevolution. Libraries were prepared by immunoSEQ multiplex PCR; TCRdb keeps only in-frame clonotypes and omits some of them. There are some 80,000 clones in the sample; under 95% occur only once, and around 0.15% lies in the top ten. Sequenced sample: naive CD4+ T cells from blood. Subset noted: CD45RO-negative CD62L-positive naive CD4 T cells. The source of these receptors is a person between 25 and 75 years old in good health.

The V and J genes are TRBV12-5 and TRBJ1-5; TRBD1 aligns across 7 bases. After removal of 1 base from V and 7 bases from J, the junction contained 7 bases not matched to a gene. This CDR3 is built from 15 residues. CDR1 and CDR2 from the germline V gene are LGHNT and FRNRAP. The CDR3 is CASGLGQGVWQPQHF. The CDR3 region has the DNA TGTGCTAGTGGTTTGGGGCAGGGGGTTTGGCAGCCCCAGCATTTT.

This chain links TRBV6-6 with TRBJ1-2, with 8 nucleotides matching TRBD1. Germline-derived CDR1 and CDR2 are MNHNY and SVGAGI (reference sequence). The CDR3 is 12 amino acids. Germline trimming cut 7 bases from V and 8 bases from J; bases unmatched to any gene: 6. The CDR3 region is CASKLTGVGYTF. The CDR3 region has the DNA TGTGCCAGCAAACTGACAGGGGTCGGCTACACCTTC.

V is TRBV30 and J is TRBJ2-6, with D possibly matching TRBD1 (5 bases). V gave up 4 bases and J gave up 0 bases, with 7 bases separating them. This CDR3 region has 14 residues. The germline V gene has CDR1 GTSNPN and CDR2 SVGIG (reference sequence). The CDR3 sequence is CAWKGRSGANVLTF. In nucleotides, the CDR3 is TGTGCCTGGAAGGGGCGCTCTGGGGCCAACGTCCTGACTTTC. Together with reference TRBV30 and TRBJ2-6, the CDR3 gives the full variable domain: SQTIHQWPATLVQPVGSPLSLECTVEGTSNPNLYWYRQAAGRGLQLLFYSVGIGQISSEVPQNLSASRPQDRQFILSSKKLLLSDSGFYLCAWKGRSGANVLTFGAGSRLTVL.

A note on this clone: The conserved closing phenylalanine or tryptophan is absent in this CDR3, likely reflecting a read error. It is unclear where the CDR3 begins or ends on the DNA, so no DNA is shown, and the CDR3 is as TCRdb lists it. The rearrangement joins TRBV6-6 to TRBJ2-3; the table gives TRBD2 as D, unverified against the DNA. Germline CDR1 MNHNY, CDR2 SVGAGI (reference sequence). The CDR3 spans 9 residues, counting both ends. The CDR3 sequence is CASSYRGLA.

A single count supports this clone. The CDR3 coding sequence is TGTGCCAGCAGTCGGACTTATCAGAGCTCCTACGAGCAGTACTTC. This encodes CASSRTYQSSYEQYF. The chain has TRBV6-5 and TRBJ2-7, with D perhaps matching TRBD2 (5 bases). The germline V gene encodes CDR1 MNHEY and CDR2 SVGAGI. V was trimmed by 5 bases and J by 0 bases, leaving 14 bases between them. This CDR3 comprises 15 residues.

The chain couples TRBV4-1 to TRBJ2-7, with TRBD1 matching 11 bases. Germline V gene data show CDR1 as MGHRA and CDR2 as YSYEKL. J gave up 2 bases and V 1 base, and 7 bases lay outside the gene matches. The length of the CDR3 is 17 residues. DNA of the CDR3: TGCGCCAGCAGCCAAGTCTCACCGGGACAGGGGGCCTACGAGCAGTACTTC. Its translation is CASSQVSPGQGAYEQYF.

This sequence joins TRBV9 and TRBJ1-1; D remains unclear. V dropped 3 bases and J dropped 0 bases, with 9 bases sitting between them. Looked up from germline, CDR1 is SGDLS and CDR2 is YYNGEE. The CDR3 runs 14 residues. CDR3 region: CASSEDSVNTEAFF. CDR3 sequence (DNA): TGTGCCAGCAGCGAAGACTCCGTGAACACTGAAGCTTTCTTT.

This clone was seen just once. The chain recombines TRBV11-2 with TRBJ2-7; 7 nucleotides line up with TRBD1. Germline trimming cut 5 bases from V and 13 bases from J; bases unmatched to any gene: 17. The V gene's germline CDR1 is SGHAT and CDR2 FQNNGV. This CDR3 has 14 amino acids. CDR3 region: CASSRGQAWEISYF. Written as DNA, the CDR3 is TGTGCCAGCAGCCGTGGACAGGCCTGGGAAATCAGTTACTTC.

The chain combines TRBV7-3 with TRBJ1-4; D is unclear. Germline V gene data show CDR1 as SGHTA and CDR2 as FQGTGA. Trimming left V 0 bases short and J 0 bases short, with 5 bases between. The CDR3 covers 15 residues. The CDR3 nucleotides read TGTGCCAGCAGCTTAACGGGCTCAACTAATGAAAAACTGTTTTTT. Its translation: CASSLTGSTNEKLFF. Full variable domain (missing parts from reference TRBV7-3 and TRBJ1-4): GAGVSQTPSNKVTEKGKYVELRCDPISGHTALYWYRQSLGQGPEFLIYFQGTGAADDSGLPNDRFFAVRPEGSVSTLKIQRTERGDSAVYLCASSLTGSTNEKLFFGSGTQLSVL.

The chain recombines TRBV19 with TRBJ1-5, with D maybe TRBD1 (5 bases). The CDR3 sequence is 14 residues long. The germline CDR1 and CDR2 sequences are LNHDA and SQIVND (reference sequence). Trimming removed 3 bases at V and 6 bases at J, with 12 bases between. CDR3 DNA: TGTGCCAGTAGTATTTCGGAGGGGAGTCAGCCCCAGCATTTT. Translation gives CASSISEGSQPQHF. Looking up the rest from reference TRBV19 and TRBJ1-5 gives the full variable domain: DGGITQSPKYLFRKEGQNVTLSCEQNLNHDAMYWYRQDPGQGLRLIYYSQIVNDFQKGDIAEGYSVSREKKESFPLTVTSAQKNPTAFYLCASSISEGSQPQHFGDGTRLSIL.

This sequence joins TRBV25-1 and TRBJ2-7, with D unresolved. Germline assignment: CDR1 MGHDK and CDR2 SYGVNS. V lost 1 base and J lost 4, with 8 bases in between. This CDR3 is built from 13 residues. CDR3 protein: CASSEFGNYEQYF. The CDR3 DNA reads TGTGCCAGCAGTGAATTTGGCAATTACGAGCAGTACTTC.

The chain couples TRBV28 to TRBJ2-7; 7 bases are a match to TRBD1. CDR3 length: 14 residues. The junction had 4 bases not matched to a gene; V was cut back by 5 bases and J by 0 bases. The germline V gene has CDR1 MDHEN and CDR2 SYDVKM. The CDR3 spells CASSHRDSSYEQYF. DNA for the CDR3: TGTGCCAGCAGTCACCGGGACAGCTCCTACGAGCAGTACTTC.

The chain uses TRBV18 and TRBJ2-3; TRBD2 agrees at 9 bases. The CDR3 has 22 amino acids. Unmatched junction bases numbered 24, after V lost 4 bases and J lost 1 base. In germline, CDR1 is KGHSH, CDR2 LQKENI. CDR3 sequence: CASSRRHGAVAGATSGTDTQYF. The CDR3 nucleotides are TGTGCCAGCTCACGAAGGCACGGAGCGGTAGCGGGGGCCACCTCGGGCACAGATACGCAGTATTTT. Together with reference TRBV18 and TRBJ2-3, the CDR3 gives the full variable domain: NAGVMQNPRHLVRRRGQEARLRCSPMKGHSHVYWYRQLPEEGLKFMVYLQKENIIDESGMPKERFSAEFPKEGPSILRIQQVVRGDSAAYFCASSRRHGAVAGATSGTDTQYFGPGTRLTVL.

The chain carries TRBV7-9 and TRBJ2-5, with D unclear. Trimming pared 5 bases from V and 5 bases from J, leaving 15 bases between. CDR3 length equals 14 residues. The germline gives CDR1 SEHNR, CDR2 FQNEAQ (reference sequence). The CDR3 reads CASSPTGSTETQYF. The CDR3 DNA is TGTGCCAGCAGCCCCACTGGTAGCACGGAGACCCAGTACTTC.

The chain combines TRBV27 with TRBJ2-2; TRBD2 aligns across 9 bases. The V segment lost 4 bases and the J segment 2 bases; nucleotides outside the gene matches: 2. The germline CDR1 and CDR2 sequences are MNHEY and SMNVEV (reference sequence). CDR3 length: 15 amino acids. CDR3 coding DNA: TGTGCCAGCAGTTCGACTAGCGGAAACACCGGGGAGCTGTTTTTT. This encodes CASSSTSGNTGELFF.

This clone was picked up one time. CDR3 protein: CASRGTGLETQYF. The CDR3 nucleotides are TGTGCCAGCAGAGGGACAGGGTTAGAGACCCAGTACTTC. The chain links TRBV14 to TRBJ2-5, with TRBD1 matching 9 bases. Germline trimming cut 6 bases from V and 4 bases from J; bases unmatched to any gene: 3. Germline CDR1 and CDR2: SGHDN and FVKESK. The CDR3 loop spans 13 amino acids.

This clone was found once. The rearrangement joins TRBV2 to TRBJ1-5; D gene unclear. CDR1 SNHLY and CDR2 FYNNEI come from the germline V gene. This CDR3 spans 14 amino acids. Trimming shortened V by 2 bases and J by 1 base, and 6 bases separated the two germline ends. CDR3 bases: TGTGCCAGCAGTGAAATATTAAGCAATCAGCCCCAGCATTTT. Translation gives CASSEILSNQPQHF.

V gene TRBV30 combines with J gene TRBJ2-1; 8 bases are shared with TRBD1. Germline V gene lookup returns CDR1 GTSNPN and CDR2 SVGIG (reference sequence). CDR3 length equals 13 residues. Trimming cost V 3 bases and J 3 bases; bases outside gene matches: 1. As DNA, the CDR3 is TGTGCCTGGAGACAGGGGGTCTACAATGAGCAGTTCTTC. Its translation: CAWRQGVYNEQFF.

The chain carries TRBV9 and TRBJ1-1, with a possible D match to TRBD1 (6 bases). The germline CDR1 and CDR2 sequences are SGDLS and YYNGEE. The CDR3 has 16 amino acids. V shed 2 bases and J shed 1 base, with 15 bases lying between them. The chain's CDR3 is CASSVSSTGTNTEAFF. The CDR3 DNA is TGTGCCAGCAGCGTGAGTTCCACAGGGACGAACACTGAAGCTTTCTTT.

The V call is TRBV2, the J call TRBJ2-1; 8 bases align to TRBD1. J gave up 12 bases and V 6 bases, and 7 bases lay outside the gene matches. Looked up from germline, CDR1 is SNHLY and CDR2 is FYNNEI. This CDR3 has 12 residues. CDR3 coding DNA: TGTGCCAGCAGGGGACAGGCTGAGGGGCAGTTCTTC. Translating gives CASRGQAEGQFF.

The CDR3 here is CASSERRGPGELFF. Written as DNA, the CDR3 is TGTGCCAGCAGTGAAAGAAGGGGGCCCGGGGAGCTGTTTTTT. The chain employs TRBV2 and TRBJ2-2; the match to TRBD1 covers 7 bases. There are 14 residues in the CDR3. In germline, CDR1 is SNHLY, CDR2 FYNNEI. V shed 2 bases, J shed 6 bases, and the junction held 3 bases outside the gene matches.

The rearrangement uses TRBV7-6 and TRBJ2-1, with 8 bases aligning to TRBD2. The trim removed 5 bases at V and 7 bases at J, leaving 16 bases unmatched. The CDR3 consists of 17 residues. Germline assignment: CDR1 SGHVS and CDR2 FNYEAQ. Here the CDR3 DNA reads TGTGCCAGCAGCCCTAATCCGGGACTAGTTTGGCCGAATGAGCAGTTCTTC. Encoded protein: CASSPNPGLVWPNEQFF.

This chain joins TRBV27 and TRBJ1-1; 10 nucleotides agree with TRBD1. Germline V gene lookup returns CDR1 MNHEY and CDR2 SMNVEV (reference sequence). Germline trimming cut 5 bases from V and 1 base from J; bases unmatched to any gene: 7. CDR3 length: 16 amino acids. CDR3 protein: CASSRGQGDWNTEAFF. CDR3 coding DNA: TGTGCCAGCAGTCGCGGACAGGGGGATTGGAACACTGAAGCTTTCTTT.